This T cell receptor (beta chain) is drawn from a study of T cell responses to AZD1222 COVID-19 vaccine. From germline, CDR1 is SGHRS and CDR2 YFSETQ. CDR3 length: 15 amino acids. The germline V and J ends were trimmed by 1 base and 7 bases, with 15 bases remaining between them. Produced via immunoSEQ multiplex PCR; TCRdb's table is partial and in-frame only. The data contain 85,000 to 130,000 clones, roughly 92% of them singletons. The sequence came from an adult in good health. The starting material was peripheral blood, obtained on day 0 of AZD1222 vaccination. The chain employs TRBV5-1 and TRBJ2-1; D gene ambiguous. CDR3 bases: TGCGCCAGCAGCTTGAGCCGGGTCCCTCTAAATGAGCAGTTCTTC. It is translated as CASSLSRVPLNEQFF.